This T cell receptor beta chain was recorded in a study of blood T cell repertoires in COVID-19. Study context: Sample material is recorded as cDNA or gDNA derived from T cells, B-cell-depleted T cells, or PBMCs.

The CDR3 runs 13 residues. Germline V CDR1 and CDR2: DFQATT, SNEGSKA (reference sequence). V trimming: 3 bases; J trimming: 3 bases; junction bases outside the gene matches: 4. Original methodology: Amplifying reference gene primers gave estimates of nucleated cell counts. Sequencing used immunoSEQ multiplex PCR; TCRdb keeps in-frame clones, though not all of them. That table gives V, J and clone size, and the DNA gave D and trimming. Counted here are about 370,000 clones, 70% to 90% occurring once; the ten biggest clones make up 10%. The sequenced sample was peripheral blood. The sequence was obtained from a woman aged 30 to 39 with COVID-19, enrolled during active disease. The rearrangement joins TRBV20-1 to TRBJ2-7; 8 positions agree with TRBD1. The CDR3 coding sequence is TGCAGTGCTAGTGGCAGGGGGCGCTACGAGCAGTACTTC. It codes for CSASGRGRYEQYF.